Reported below is one T cell receptor (beta chain). It lacks a known antigen. Base qualities were left out, and no much larger clone turns up one base away. CDR1 and CDR2 are drawn from the germline V gene: SGHTA, FQGNSA. Taken from cysteine to phenylalanine, the CDR3 has 15 residues. Of the read, only the CDR3 DNA is kept; its 45 bases are in frame from base 1. V is reduced by 3 bases and J by 1 base, leaving a spacing of 10 bases between them. The collaborating institutions used their own protocols to collect whole blood in K2EDTA tubes. For TCRbeta analysis, collaborator samples were shipped as frozen whole blood, as isolated PBMCs, or as DNA extracted from either sample type. This entry comes from a study of blood T cell repertoires in COVID-19 (dated by TCRdb to 2019 to 2021). Some background on the complete study: Samples from collaborators originated in the United States, Italy and Spain and spanned both the acute and convalescent phases of COVID-19. HLA class I and class II types, where available, came from metadata supplied by the sample provider rather than from assay-based typing. Nearly every sample came with metadata listing a de-identified subject ID, COVID-19 status, age in years and sex. The samples were drawn from the first 160 participants of the ongoing ImmuneRACE study and from more than 1,000 subjects provided by 6 global collaborators. The prospective study material was composed of cDNA or gDNA derived from T cells, B-cell-depleted T cells, or PBMCs. A freely available public database, intended as a resource for researchers studying the immune response to SARS-CoV-2, is where the repertoires were released. Deeply sampled blood TCRbeta repertoires from subjects exposed to, actively infected with, or recovered from COVID-19 were included in the dataset.

The immunoSEQ Assay, a bias-controlled multiplex PCR, was used to amplify TCRbeta CDR3 regions from genomic DNA. The original methods were these. The number of nucleated cells in each sample was estimated by amplification of reference gene primers within the assay. To quantify the absolute abundance of each unique TCRbeta CDR3 rearrangement, sequence reads were collapsed and filtered. For each sample, productive Simpson clonality was calculated as the square root of Simpson's diversity index over productive rearrangements. TCRdb retrieved this table from immuneACCESS and kept in-frame rearrangements only. Not all clones are present; in checked studies, unresolved V genes account for under half, and no reason is known for the remainder. V and J calls plus clone size are reproduced from that table; the DNA served to infer D and trimming. The table for this sample lists about 88,000 clones; 75% to 90% of them were counted only once. Of the sample, about 15% falls within the top ten clones.

Study-wide conclusions, independent of this receptor: How much clinical and demographic metadata was included differed by source and by participant, and the metadata was provided uncurated.

Rearrangement joined TRBV7-2 to TRBJ2-1; TRBD1 might be the D gene, on 5 matching bases. The specimen was peripheral blood. The clonotype comes from a male donor with acute or convalescent COVID-19. Here is the DNA: TGTGCCAGCAGCTTGACCAGGGAATCCTACAATGAGCAGTTCTTC. It is translated as CASSLTRESYNEQFF.